Here is one T cell receptor (beta chain) with its context. Its antigen is not known. The data belong to a study of CD8+ T cells in alopecia areata. Researchers took lesional scalp punch biopsies and peripheral blood from people who were alopecia areata patients. Separation by sorting yielded CD4+ and CD8+ T cells from PBMCs. Germline loops: CDR1 SGDLS, CDR2 YYNGEE. The CDR3 consists of 17 residues. V was clipped by 0 bases and J by 2 bases; unmatched bases: 7. The sequencing template was cDNA reverse transcribed from extracted RNA. Profiling relied on immunoSEQ multiplex PCR, and the TCRdb table lists in-frame clones only, not all of them. The table lists fewer than 70,000 clones, roughly 40% of them singletons. Study-level points and caveats: Researchers report lesional scalp, most notably alopecia totalis/universalis, outstripped normal scalp in clonality. Sequence data from scalp samples additionally include resident alphabeta T cells of normal skin.

The sequenced material came from NKG2D-low CD8+ T cells sorted from blood. The origin of this receptor is a human donor with alopecia areata. This chain joins TRBV9 and TRBJ2-5; 10 bases align to TRBD1. CDR3: CASSVGDRGGQQETQYF. The CDR3 DNA follows: TGTGCCAGCAGCGTAGGGGACAGGGGCGGCCAGCAAGAGACCCAGTACTTC.